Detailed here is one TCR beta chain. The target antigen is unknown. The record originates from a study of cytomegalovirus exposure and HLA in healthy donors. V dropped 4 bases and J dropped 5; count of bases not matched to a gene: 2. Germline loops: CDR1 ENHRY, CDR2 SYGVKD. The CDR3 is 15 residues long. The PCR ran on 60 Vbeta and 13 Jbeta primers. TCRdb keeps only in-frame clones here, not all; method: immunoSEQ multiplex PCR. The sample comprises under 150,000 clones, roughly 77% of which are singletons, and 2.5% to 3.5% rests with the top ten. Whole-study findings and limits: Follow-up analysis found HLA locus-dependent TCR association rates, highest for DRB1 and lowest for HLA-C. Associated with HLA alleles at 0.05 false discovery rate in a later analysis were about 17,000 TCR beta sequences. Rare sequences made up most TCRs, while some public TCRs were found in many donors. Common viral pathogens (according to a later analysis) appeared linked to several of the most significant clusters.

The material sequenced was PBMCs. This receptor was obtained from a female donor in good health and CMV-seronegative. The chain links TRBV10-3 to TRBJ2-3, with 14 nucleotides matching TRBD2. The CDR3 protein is CAISGGTSGGDTQYF. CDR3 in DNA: TGTGCCATCAGTGGGGGGACTAGCGGGGGAGATACGCAGTATTTT.